This TCR beta chain emerged from a study of CD8+ T cells in alopecia areata. Study information: At a dose of 5 to 10 mg twice daily, oral tofacitinib was given to treated patients. For 6 to 18 months, tofacitinib was taken, and 6 months off drug followed. Study-level points and caveats: Besides other cells, scalp samples also yield sequences of resident alphabeta T cells from normal skin. Among the top 100, expanded CD8+ clones, as well as scalp clonality, were significantly decreased by tofacitinib.

Treatment reported: oral pan-JAK inhibitor, 5-10 mg twice daily. Following RNA extraction, reverse transcription yielded cDNA that acted as the sequencing template. Using immunoSEQ multiplex PCR, the repertoire was profiled, and TCRdb retains in-frame clones only, with some absent. In the table there are 250,000 to 350,000 clones, roughly 63% of which are singletons. The CDR3 sequence is 16 residues long. Germline V gives CDR1 LNHNV, CDR2 YYDKDF (reference sequence). The V and J ends lost 3 bases and 2 bases respectively, with 17 bases between them. This clone was counted once. Its antigen is unidentified.

The sample was CD4+ T cells sorted from blood, taken around week 53, from a patient treated with tofacitinib. This sequence originates from a human donor with alopecia areata. V usage is TRBV15 and J usage is TRBJ2-7; D may be TRBD2 (7 bases). This chain's CDR3 is CATSRGRGALAYEQYF. CDR3 DNA: TGTGCCACCAGCAGGGGCCGGGGGGCCCTAGCCTACGAGCAGTACTTC.